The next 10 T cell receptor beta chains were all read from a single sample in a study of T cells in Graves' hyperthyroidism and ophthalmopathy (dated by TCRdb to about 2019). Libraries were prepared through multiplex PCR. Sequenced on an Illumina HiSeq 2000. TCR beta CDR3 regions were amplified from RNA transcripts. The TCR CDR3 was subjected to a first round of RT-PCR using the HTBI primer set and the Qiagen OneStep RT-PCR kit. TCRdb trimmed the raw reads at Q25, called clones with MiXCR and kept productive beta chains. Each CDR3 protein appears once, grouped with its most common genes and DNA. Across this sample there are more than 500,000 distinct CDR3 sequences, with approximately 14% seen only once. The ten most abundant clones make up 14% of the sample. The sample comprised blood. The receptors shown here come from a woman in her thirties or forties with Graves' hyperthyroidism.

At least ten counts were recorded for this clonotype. CDR3 DNA: TGCAGTGCGCCGCTAGCGGGAGACGGTGAGCAGTTCTTC. It specifies CSAPLAGDGEQFF. The gene calls are TRBV20-1 and TRBJ2-1; TRBD2 agrees at 10 bases. The V and J ends lost 6 bases and 9 bases, in that order; junction bases with no gene match: 8. Germline V CDR1 and CDR2: DFQATT, SNEGSKA (reference sequence). The CDR3 is made up of 13 amino acids.

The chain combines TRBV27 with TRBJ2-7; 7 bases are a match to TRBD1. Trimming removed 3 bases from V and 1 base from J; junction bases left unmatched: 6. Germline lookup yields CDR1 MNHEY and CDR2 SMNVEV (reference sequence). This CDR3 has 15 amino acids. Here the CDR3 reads CASSLFGRGSYEQYF. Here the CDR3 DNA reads TGTGCCAGCAGTTTGTTCGGCAGGGGGTCCTACGAGCAGTACTTC.

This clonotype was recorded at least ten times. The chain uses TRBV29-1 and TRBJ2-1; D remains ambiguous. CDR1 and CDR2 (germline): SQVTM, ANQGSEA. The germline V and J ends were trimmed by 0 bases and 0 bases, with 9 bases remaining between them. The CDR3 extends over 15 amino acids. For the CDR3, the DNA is TGCAGCGTTGAAGATCGACGGAGCTCCTACAATGAGCAGTTCTTC. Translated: CSVEDRRSSYNEQFF.

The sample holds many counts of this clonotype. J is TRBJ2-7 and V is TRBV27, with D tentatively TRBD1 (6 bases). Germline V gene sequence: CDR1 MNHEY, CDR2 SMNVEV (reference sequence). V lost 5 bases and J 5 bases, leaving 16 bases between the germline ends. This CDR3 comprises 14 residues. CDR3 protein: CASSRTGLYDEQYF. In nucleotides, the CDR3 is TGTGCCAGCAGTCGCACAGGGTTATACGACGAGCAGTACTTC.

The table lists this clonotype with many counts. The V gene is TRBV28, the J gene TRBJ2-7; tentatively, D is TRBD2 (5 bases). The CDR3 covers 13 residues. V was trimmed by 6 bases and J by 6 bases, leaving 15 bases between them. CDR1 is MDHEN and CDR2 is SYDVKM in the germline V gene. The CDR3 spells CASRVTGLGEQYF. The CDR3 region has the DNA TGTGCCAGCAGAGTGACGGGGTTGGGCGAGCAGTACTTC.

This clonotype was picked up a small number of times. CDR3 protein: CASSQDSITDTQYF. The CDR3 region has the DNA TGTGCCAGCAGCCAGGACTCAATCACAGATACGCAGTATTTT. The chain uses TRBV5-6 and TRBJ2-3, with a possible D match to TRBD2 (5 bases). Per the germline V gene, CDR1 is SGHDT and CDR2 is YYEEEE. CDR3 length: 14 residues. V lost 4 bases to trimming and J lost 2 bases, with 11 bases between them.

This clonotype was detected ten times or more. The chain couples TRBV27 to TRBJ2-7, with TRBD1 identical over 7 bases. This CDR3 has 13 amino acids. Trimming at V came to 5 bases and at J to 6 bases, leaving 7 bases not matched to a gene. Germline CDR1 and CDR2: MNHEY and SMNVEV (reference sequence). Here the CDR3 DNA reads TGTGCCAGCAGTCTGCTACAGGGGAGCGAGCAGTACTTC. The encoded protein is CASSLLQGSEQYF.

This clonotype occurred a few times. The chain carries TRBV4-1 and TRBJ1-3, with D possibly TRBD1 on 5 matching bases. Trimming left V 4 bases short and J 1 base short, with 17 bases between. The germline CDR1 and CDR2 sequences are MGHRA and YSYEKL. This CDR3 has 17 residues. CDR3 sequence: CASSLTIYGGSGNTIYF. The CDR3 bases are TGCGCCAGCAGCCTGACGATTTACGGGGGATCTGGAAACACCATATATTTT.

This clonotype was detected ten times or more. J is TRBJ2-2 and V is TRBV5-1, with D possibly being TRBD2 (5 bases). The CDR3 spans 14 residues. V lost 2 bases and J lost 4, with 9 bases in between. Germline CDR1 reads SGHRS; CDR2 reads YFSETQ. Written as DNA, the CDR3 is TGCGCCAGCAGCTTAGCGGCCAGCACCGGGGAGCTGTTTTTT. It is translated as CASSLAASTGELFF.

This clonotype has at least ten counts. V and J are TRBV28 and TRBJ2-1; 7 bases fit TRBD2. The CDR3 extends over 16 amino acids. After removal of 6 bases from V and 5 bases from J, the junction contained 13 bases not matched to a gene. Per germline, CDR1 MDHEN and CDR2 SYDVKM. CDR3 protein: CASSTDLWEGNNEQFF. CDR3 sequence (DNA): TGTGCCAGCAGCACAGATCTTTGGGAGGGTAACAATGAGCAGTTCTTC.